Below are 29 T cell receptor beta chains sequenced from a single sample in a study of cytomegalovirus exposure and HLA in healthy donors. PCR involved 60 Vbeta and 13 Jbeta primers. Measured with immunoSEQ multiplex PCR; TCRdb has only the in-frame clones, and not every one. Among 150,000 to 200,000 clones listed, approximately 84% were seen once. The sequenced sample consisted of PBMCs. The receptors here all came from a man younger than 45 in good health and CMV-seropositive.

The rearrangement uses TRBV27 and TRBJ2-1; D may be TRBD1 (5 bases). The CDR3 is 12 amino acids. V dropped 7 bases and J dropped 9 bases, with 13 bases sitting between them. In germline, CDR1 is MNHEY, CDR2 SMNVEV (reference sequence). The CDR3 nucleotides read TGTGCCAGCAAAACGACAGCCTCTGAGCAGTTCTTC. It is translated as CASKTTASEQFF.

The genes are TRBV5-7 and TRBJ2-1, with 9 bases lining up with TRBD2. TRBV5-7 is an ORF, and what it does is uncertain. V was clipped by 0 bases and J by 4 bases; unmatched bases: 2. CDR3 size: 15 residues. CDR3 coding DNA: TGTGCCAGCAGCTTGGGCGGGAGGGAGTACAATGAGCAGTTCTTC. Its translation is CASSLGGREYNEQFF.

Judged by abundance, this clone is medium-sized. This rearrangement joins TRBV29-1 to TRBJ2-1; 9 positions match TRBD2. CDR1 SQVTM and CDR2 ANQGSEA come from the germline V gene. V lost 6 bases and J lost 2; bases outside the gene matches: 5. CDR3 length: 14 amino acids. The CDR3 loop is CSVNSGSAYNEQFF. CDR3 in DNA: TGCAGCGTGAATAGCGGGAGCGCCTACAATGAGCAGTTCTTC.

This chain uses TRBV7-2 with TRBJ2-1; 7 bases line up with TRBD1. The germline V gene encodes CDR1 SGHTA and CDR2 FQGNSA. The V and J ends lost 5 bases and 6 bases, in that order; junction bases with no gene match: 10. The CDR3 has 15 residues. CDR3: CASSRATGKFNEQFF. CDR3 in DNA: TGTGCCAGCAGCCGTGCGACAGGGAAGTTCAATGAGCAGTTCTTC.

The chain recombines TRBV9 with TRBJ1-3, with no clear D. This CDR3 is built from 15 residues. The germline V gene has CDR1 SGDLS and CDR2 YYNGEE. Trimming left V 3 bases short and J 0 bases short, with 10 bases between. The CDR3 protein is CASSAQQSSGNTIYF. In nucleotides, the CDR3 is TGTGCCAGCAGCGCACAACAGAGCTCTGGAAACACCATATATTTT.

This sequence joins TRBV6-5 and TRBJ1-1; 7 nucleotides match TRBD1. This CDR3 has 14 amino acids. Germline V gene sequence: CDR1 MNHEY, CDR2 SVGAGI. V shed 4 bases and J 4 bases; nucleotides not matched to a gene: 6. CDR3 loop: CASSSRTGRTEAFF. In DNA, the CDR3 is TGTGCCAGCAGTTCCCGGACAGGACGCACTGAAGCTTTCTTT.

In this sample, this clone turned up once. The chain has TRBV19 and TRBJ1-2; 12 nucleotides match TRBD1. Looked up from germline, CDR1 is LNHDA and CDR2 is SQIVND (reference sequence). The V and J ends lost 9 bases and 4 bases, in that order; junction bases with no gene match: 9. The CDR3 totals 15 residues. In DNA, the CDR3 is TGTGCCAGCCGGGACAGGGGGCGCCCCGTCTATGGCTACACCTTC. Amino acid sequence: CASRDRGRPVYGYTF.

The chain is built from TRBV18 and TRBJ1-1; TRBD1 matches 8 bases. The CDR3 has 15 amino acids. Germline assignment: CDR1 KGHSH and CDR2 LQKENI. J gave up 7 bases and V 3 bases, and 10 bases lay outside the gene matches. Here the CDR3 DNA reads TGTGCCAGCTCACCCCGGACAGGGCTGGAAAATGAAGCTTTCTTT. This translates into CASSPRTGLENEAFF.

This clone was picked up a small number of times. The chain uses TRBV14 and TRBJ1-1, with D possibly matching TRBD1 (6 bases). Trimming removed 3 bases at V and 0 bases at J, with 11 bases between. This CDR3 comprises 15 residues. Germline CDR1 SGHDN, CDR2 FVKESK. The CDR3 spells CASSQVAGVNTEAFF. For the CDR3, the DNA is TGTGCCAGCAGCCAGGTTGCAGGGGTGAACACTGAAGCTTTCTTT.

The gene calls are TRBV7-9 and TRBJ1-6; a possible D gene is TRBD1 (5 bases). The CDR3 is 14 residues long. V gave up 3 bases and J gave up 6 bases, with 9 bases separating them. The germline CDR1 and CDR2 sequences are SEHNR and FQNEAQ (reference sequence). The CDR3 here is CASSLGRANSPLHF. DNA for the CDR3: TGTGCCAGCAGCTTGGGCAGGGCTAATTCACCCCTCCACTTT.

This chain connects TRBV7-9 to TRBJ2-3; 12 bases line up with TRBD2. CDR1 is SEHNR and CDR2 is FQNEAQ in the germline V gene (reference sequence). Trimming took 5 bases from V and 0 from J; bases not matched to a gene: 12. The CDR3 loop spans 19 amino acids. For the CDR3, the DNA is TGTGCCAGCAGCATACAACCGGGACTAGCGGGCAGAAGCACAGATACGCAGTATTTT. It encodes CASSIQPGLAGRSTDTQYF.

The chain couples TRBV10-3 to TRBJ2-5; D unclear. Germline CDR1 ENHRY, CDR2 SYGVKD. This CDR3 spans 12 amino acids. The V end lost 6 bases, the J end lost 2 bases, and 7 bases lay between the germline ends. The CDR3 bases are TGTGCCATCAGCCGAGGTCAAGAGACCCAGTACTTC. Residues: CAISRGQETQYF.

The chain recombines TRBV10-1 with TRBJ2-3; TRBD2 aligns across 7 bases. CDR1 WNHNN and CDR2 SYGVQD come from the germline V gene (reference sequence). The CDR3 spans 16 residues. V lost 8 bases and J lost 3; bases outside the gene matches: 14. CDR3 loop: CASSQSESGITDTQYF. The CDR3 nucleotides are TGCGCCAGCTCCCAATCCGAAAGCGGGATAACAGATACGCAGTATTTT.

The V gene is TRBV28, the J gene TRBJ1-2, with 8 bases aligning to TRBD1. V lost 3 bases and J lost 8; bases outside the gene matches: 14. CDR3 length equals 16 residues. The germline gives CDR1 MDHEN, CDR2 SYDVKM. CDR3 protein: CASSFSGQGGSTGYTF. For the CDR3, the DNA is TGTGCCAGCAGTTTTTCCGGACAGGGAGGTAGTACGGGCTACACCTTC.

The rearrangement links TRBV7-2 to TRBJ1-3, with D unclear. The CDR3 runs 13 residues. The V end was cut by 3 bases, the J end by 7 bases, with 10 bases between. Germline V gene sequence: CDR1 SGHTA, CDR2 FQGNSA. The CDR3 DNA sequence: TGTGCCAGCAGCTTGACCCTAGGCAACACCATATATTTT. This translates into CASSLTLGNTIYF.

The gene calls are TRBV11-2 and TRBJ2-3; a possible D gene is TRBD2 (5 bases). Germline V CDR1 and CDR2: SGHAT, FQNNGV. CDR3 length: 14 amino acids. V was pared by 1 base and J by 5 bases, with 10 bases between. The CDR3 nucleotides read TGTGCCAGCAGCTTAGGGTTAGGGAGAGATACGCAGTATTTT. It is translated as CASSLGLGRDTQYF.

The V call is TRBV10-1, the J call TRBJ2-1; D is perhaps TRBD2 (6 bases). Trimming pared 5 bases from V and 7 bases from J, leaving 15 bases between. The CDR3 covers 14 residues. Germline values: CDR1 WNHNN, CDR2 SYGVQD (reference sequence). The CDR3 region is CASSRGLPWNEQFF. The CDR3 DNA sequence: TGCGCCAGCAGTCGGGGACTTCCCTGGAATGAGCAGTTCTTC.

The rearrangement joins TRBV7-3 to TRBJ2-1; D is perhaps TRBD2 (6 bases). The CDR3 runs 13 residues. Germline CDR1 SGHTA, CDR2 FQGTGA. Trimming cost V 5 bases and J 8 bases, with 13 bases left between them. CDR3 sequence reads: CASSPGGRYEQFF. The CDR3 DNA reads TGTGCCAGCAGCCCCGGGGGAAGGTATGAGCAGTTCTTC.

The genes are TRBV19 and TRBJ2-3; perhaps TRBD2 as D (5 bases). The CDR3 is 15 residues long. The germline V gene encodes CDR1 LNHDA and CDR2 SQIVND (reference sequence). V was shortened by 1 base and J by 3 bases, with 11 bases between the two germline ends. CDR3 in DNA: TGTGCCAGTAGTATAGGAGGGAGAGCGACAGATACGCAGTATTTT. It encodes CASSIGGRATDTQYF.

The CDR3 region has the DNA TGCGCCAGCAGCTTTCAGGGAAATGGTGATACGCAGTATTTT. It encodes CASSFQGNGDTQYF. The rearrangement uses TRBV5-1 and TRBJ2-3, with D perhaps matching TRBD1 (5 bases). Germline V gene data show CDR1 as SGHRS and CDR2 as YFSETQ. This CDR3 is built from 14 residues. Trimming shortened V by 2 bases and J by 6 bases, and 13 bases separated the two germline ends. Together with reference TRBV5-1 and TRBJ2-3, the CDR3 gives the full variable domain: KAGVTQTPRYLIKTRGQQVTLSCSPISGHRSVSWYQQTPGQGLQFLFEYFSETQRNKGNFPGRFSGRQFSNSRSEMNVSTLELGDSALYLCASSFQGNGDTQYFGPGTRLTVL.

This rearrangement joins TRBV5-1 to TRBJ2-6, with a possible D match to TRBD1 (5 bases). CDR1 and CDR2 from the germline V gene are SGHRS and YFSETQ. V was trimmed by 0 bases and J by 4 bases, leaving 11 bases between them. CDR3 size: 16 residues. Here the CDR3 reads CASSLAPGRGANVLTF. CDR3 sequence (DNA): TGCGCCAGCAGCTTGGCCCCAGGGCGCGGGGCCAACGTCCTGACTTTC.

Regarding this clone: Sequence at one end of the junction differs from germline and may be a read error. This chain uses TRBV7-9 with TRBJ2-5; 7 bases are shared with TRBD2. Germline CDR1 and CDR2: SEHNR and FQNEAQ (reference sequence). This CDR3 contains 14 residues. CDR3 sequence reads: CSSSLGGSGETQYF. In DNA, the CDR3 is TGTTCCAGCAGTTTGGGCGGGAGCGGGGAGACCCAGTACTTC. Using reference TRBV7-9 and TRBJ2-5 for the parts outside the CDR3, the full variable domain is DTGVSQNPRHKITKRGQNVTFRCDPISEHNRLYWYRQTLGQGPEFLTYFQNEAQLEKSRLLSDRFSAERPKGSFSTLEIQRTEQGDSAMYLCSSSLGGSGETQYFGPGTRLLVL.

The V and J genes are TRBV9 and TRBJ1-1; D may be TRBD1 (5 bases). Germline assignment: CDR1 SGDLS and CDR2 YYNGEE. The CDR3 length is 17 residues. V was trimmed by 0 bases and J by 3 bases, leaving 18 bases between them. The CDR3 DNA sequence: TGTGCCAGCAGCGTAGTTTTGGGGGAGGGGTTGGACACTGAAGCTTTCTTT. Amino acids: CASSVVLGEGLDTEAFF.

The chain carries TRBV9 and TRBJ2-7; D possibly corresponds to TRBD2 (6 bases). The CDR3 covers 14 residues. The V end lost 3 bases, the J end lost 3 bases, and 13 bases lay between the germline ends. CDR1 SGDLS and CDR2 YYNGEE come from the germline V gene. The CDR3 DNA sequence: TGTGCCAGCAGCGCTAGCGTTCTTATCTACGAGCAGTACTTC. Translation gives CASSASVLIYEQYF. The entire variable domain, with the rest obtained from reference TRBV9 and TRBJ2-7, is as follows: DSGVTQTPKHLITATGQRVTLRCSPRSGDLSVYWYQQSLDQGLQFLIQYYNGEERAKGNILERFSAQQFPDLHSELNLSSLELGDSALYFCASSASVLIYEQYFGPGTRLTVT.

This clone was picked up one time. The CDR3 reads CASSRVGQGSTDTQYF. CDR3 DNA sequence: TGTGCCAGCAGTCGCGTTGGACAGGGAAGCACAGATACGCAGTATTTT. The chain carries TRBV27 and TRBJ2-3, with 8 bases aligning to TRBD1. Unmatched junction bases numbered 7, after V lost 5 bases and J lost 0 bases. The germline V gene has CDR1 MNHEY and CDR2 SMNVEV (reference sequence). The CDR3 sequence is 16 residues long.

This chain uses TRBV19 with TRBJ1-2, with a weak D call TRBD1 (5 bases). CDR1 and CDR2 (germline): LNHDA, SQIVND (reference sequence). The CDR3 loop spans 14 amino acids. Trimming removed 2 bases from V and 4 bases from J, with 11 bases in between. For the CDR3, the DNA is TGTGCCAGTAGTATACAGGGTCGGGTCTATGGCTACACCTTC. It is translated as CASSIQGRVYGYTF.

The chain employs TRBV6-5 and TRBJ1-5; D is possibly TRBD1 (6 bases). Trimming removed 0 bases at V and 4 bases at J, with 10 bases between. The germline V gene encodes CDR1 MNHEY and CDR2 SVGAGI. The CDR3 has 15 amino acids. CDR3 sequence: CASSYSGAPNQPQHF. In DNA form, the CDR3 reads TGTGCCAGCAGTTACTCGGGGGCTCCTAATCAGCCCCAGCATTTT.

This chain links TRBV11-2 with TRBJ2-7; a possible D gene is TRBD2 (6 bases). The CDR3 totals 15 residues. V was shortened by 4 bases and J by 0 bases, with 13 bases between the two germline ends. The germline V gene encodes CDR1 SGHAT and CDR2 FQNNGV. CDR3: CASSSLGDSSYEQYV. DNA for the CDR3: TGTGCCAGCAGCTCCCTAGGGGACTCCTCCTACGAGCAGTACGTC.

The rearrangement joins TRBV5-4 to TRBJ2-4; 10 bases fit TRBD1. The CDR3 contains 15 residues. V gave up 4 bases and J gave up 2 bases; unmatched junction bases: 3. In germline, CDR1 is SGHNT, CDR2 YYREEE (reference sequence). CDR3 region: CASSPTGGTKNIQYF. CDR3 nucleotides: TGTGCCAGCAGCCCGACAGGGGGCACCAAAAACATTCAGTACTTC. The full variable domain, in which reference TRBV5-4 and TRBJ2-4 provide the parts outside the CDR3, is ETGVTQSPTHLIKTRGQQVTLRCSSQSGHNTVSWYQQALGQGPQFIFQYYREEENGRGNFPPRFSGLQFPNYSSELNVNALELDDSALYLCASSPTGGTKNIQYFGAGTRLSVL.